Given below is one TCR beta chain in context. Its antigen is not identified. The entry originates in a study of Ad26.COV2.S vaccination and SARS-CoV-2 variants. Overall study findings and caveats: An underestimation of total T cell responses may have resulted from the TCR breadth and depth analyses. The placebo group had lower spike-specific TCR breadth than the vaccine recipients did. The authors reported substantial breadth in spike-specific CD8+ and CD4+ T cell responses after vaccination. Placebo recipients and vaccine recipients were similar in non-spike TCR breadth.

Measured with immunoSEQ multiplex PCR; TCRdb has only the in-frame clones, and not every one. The data hold fewer than 150,000 clones, with 86% observed a single time. Looked up from germline, CDR1 is SGHTA and CDR2 is FQGNSA. The CDR3 has 15 amino acids. Trimming shortened V by 0 bases and J by 3 bases, and 9 bases separated the two germline ends. The J gene is TRBJ2-1, the V gene TRBV7-2; no reliable D call. The source was peripheral blood, collected after recovery from COVID-19. The receptor was isolated from a human donor who had recovered from COVID-19. In DNA, the CDR3 is TGTGCCAGCAGCTTAGCAGGGCAACTCTACAATGAGCAGTTCTTC. Translating it yields CASSLAGQLYNEQFF.